This TCR beta chain originates from a study of T cell responses to AZD1222 COVID-19 vaccine listed by TCRdb under 2021. For the wider study: A total of 233 trial participants underwent TCR sequencing, of whom some 200 had received two doses of AZD1222 and around 25 had received two doses of the MenACWY control vaccine. Trial participants were enrolled by age into subgroups of 18-55, 56-69 and 70-plus years, and around 150, 28 and 57 TCR-sequenced participants, respectively, were included in these subgroups. Study-wide findings and limitations: The 56-69-year group was small, and its depth increase did not reach significance, likely because of low power. Vaccine-associated CD4 TCRs spanned the whole spike protein, with dominant responses in regions 160-218 and 743-854. Reportedly, close to half of the unique spike-specific TCRs recognized epitopes lying outside the regions that are mutated in the B.1.351 and B.1.1.7 variants. No day 14 peak-response samples were available, so repertoires were characterized only after the peak T cell response. Conclusions about previously exposed vaccinees were limited because only six or seven AZD1222 recipients were SARS-CoV-2 seropositive at baseline. After two AZD1222 doses, spike-specific TCR breadth and depth were significantly higher than at day 0 and than in MenACWY recipients. Most participants were white British and females outnumbered males, and the authors suggested that clonal diversity may have been underestimated.

The intended sense of this specimen's time point label: about 28 days (+/-7) after the second vaccine dose. The treatment or condition label of this sample denotes: meningococcal conjugate vaccine given as trial control. Vaccinee samples came from UK trials COV001 and COV002, including a single-blind randomized controlled phase 2/3 trial of AZD1222 (ChAdOx1 nCoV-19) in healthy adults. Trial participant PBMC samples were collected at day 0 and day 28 after the second dose for TCRbeta chain sequencing. The CDR3 regions of human TCRbeta chains were subjected to immunosequencing. Per the original workflow: Repertoire TCRs were matched against a reference library of SARS-CoV-2-specific TCRs generated with the MIRA antigen-specificity platform. Breadth was defined as the fraction of unique TCRs that were SARS-CoV-2-associated, and depth was defined as the fraction of total T cells that were SARS-CoV-2-associated. Using the MIRA data, each spike-specific TCR was assigned both to the spike region to which the TCR was reactive and to a CD4 or CD8 class. Log10-transformed breadth and depth values were compared by one-way ANOVA with Sidak's multiple comparisons tests. TCRdb provides this immuneACCESS table in a form limited to in-frame rearrangements. Some clones are lacking; in checked studies, under half of them reflect an unresolved V gene, and why the rest are absent is not known. The V and J calls and clone size were taken over from that table, and D and trimming were inferred from the DNA. Across this sample there are about 60,000 clones, with 85% to 95% seen only once. Jointly, the top ten make up 6.3% of the sample.

Note on this clone: Its target antigen remains unknown. Base qualities are missing; no much larger clone stands one base away.

The sequencing used peripheral blood, collected 28 days after the second dose of the MenACWY control vaccine. The origin of this receptor is an adult who received the MenACWY meningococcal vaccine as a control.

In nucleotides, the sequence is TGTGCCAGCAGCCAAGATCTCCGGACAGGGGACGAGCAGTACTTC. Translated, this gives CASSQDLRTGDEQYF. This sequence uses TRBV3-1 (or the pseudogene TRBV3-2) and TRBJ2-7; 9 bases in the junction line up with TRBD1. Measured from the cysteine to the phenylalanine, the CDR3 is 15 residues long. Of all the DNA, just the CDR3 is kept, 45 bases in frame from base 1. The germline V gene encodes CDR1 LGHDT and CDR2 YNNKEL (reference sequence). V and J are trimmed by 0 bases and 5 bases, and the gene matches miss 5 bases of the junction.